This passage covers 24 T cell receptor beta chains from one sample sequenced in a study of OX40 agonist ivuxolimab in advanced cancers. Data came from immunoSEQ multiplex PCR; TCRdb stores just in-frame clones and leaves some out. This table holds about 70,000 clones, roughly 87% found once. Sequences were derived from CD4+ or CD8+ T cells sorted from blood, sampled in a trial of the OX40 agonist ivuxolimab. The origin of the receptors is an adult with an advanced solid tumor such as melanoma, head and neck, liver or kidney cancer.

The chain links TRBV28 to TRBJ2-1, with D possibly TRBD1 on 5 matching bases. Trimming removed 6 bases from V and 1 base from J, with 16 bases in between. From germline, CDR1 is MDHEN and CDR2 SYDVKM. CDR3 length: 16 residues. CDR3 DNA: TGTGCCAGCAGCACTCCCGCGACAGCATCCTACAATGAGCAGTTCTTC. It codes for CASSTPATASYNEQFF.

V and J are TRBV7-5 and TRBJ2-3. TRBV7-5 is noted as a pseudogene. The CDR3 loop spans 13 amino acids. The CDR3 is CASSFDPEDTQYF. DNA of the CDR3: TGTGCCAGCAGCTTCGACCCCGAAGATACGCAGTATTTT.

J is TRBJ2-7 and V is TRBV6-1, with no clear D. V lost 7 bases, J lost 2 bases, and 9 bases lay in between. Germline V lookup: CDR1 MNHNS, CDR2 SASEGT. This CDR3 is built from 12 residues. The CDR3 DNA reads TGTGCCAGCACCTCCGGGCCCTACGAGCAGTACTTC. It translates to CASTSGPYEQYF.

The chain is built from TRBV5-6 and TRBJ2-7, with 9 nucleotides matching TRBD1. Losses at the gene ends were 4 bases for V and 5 bases for J; bases not matched to a gene: 7. Germline CDR1 and CDR2: SGHDT and YYEEEE. CDR3 length: 14 residues. The chain's CDR3 is CASSRQDRGHEQYF. In DNA form, the CDR3 reads TGTGCCAGCAGCCGCCAGGACAGGGGCCACGAGCAGTACTTC.

The sample holds a few counts of this clone. This chain joins TRBV27 and TRBJ2-3, with D uncertain. In germline, CDR1 is MNHEY, CDR2 SMNVEV (reference sequence). The CDR3 sequence is 15 residues long. V dropped 0 bases and J dropped 0 bases, with 7 bases sitting between them. The CDR3 reads CASSLSGGSTDTQYF. The CDR3 region has the DNA TGTGCCAGCAGTTTATCTGGCGGAAGCACAGATACGCAGTATTTT.

The chain links TRBV5-1 to TRBJ1-2; 10 bases fit TRBD1. This CDR3 has 13 amino acids. CDR1 SGHRS and CDR2 YFSETQ come from the germline V gene. With V trimmed by 4 bases and J by 6 bases, 3 bases remained unmatched. The CDR3 DNA reads as TGCGCCAGCAGCGGGACAGGGGCTGATGGCTACACCTTC. Its protein is CASSGTGADGYTF.

V usage is TRBV5-1 and J usage is TRBJ2-3; D is tentatively TRBD1 or TRBD2 (5 bases each). The germline gives CDR1 SGHRS, CDR2 YFSETQ. The CDR3 is 14 residues long. Trimming cost V 4 bases and J 0 bases, with 9 bases left between them. The CDR3 DNA reads TGCGCCAGCAGCCGGGGCCAGAGCACAGATACGCAGTATTTT. Its protein product is CASSRGQSTDTQYF.

This rearrangement joins TRBV28 to TRBJ1-1; D gene uncertain. Germline V gene sequence: CDR1 MDHEN, CDR2 SYDVKM. The V and J ends lost 6 bases and 5 bases respectively, with 10 bases between them. CDR3 size: 12 residues. CDR3 in DNA: TGTGCCAGCAGCTCCCCTATTACTGAAGCTTTCTTT. As protein: CASSSPITEAFF.

The chain has TRBV5-6 and TRBJ2-3, with 9 bases identical to TRBD1. The CDR3 runs to 17 residues. From germline, CDR1 is SGHDT and CDR2 YYEEEE. Trimming cost V 1 base and J 3 bases; bases outside gene matches: 9. CDR3 sequence: CASSLRSMDRGTDTQYF. The CDR3 nucleotides are TGTGCCAGCAGCTTGCGGTCCATGGACAGGGGTACAGATACGCAGTATTTT.

The genes are TRBV28 and TRBJ2-3; the match to TRBD2 covers 9 bases. J lost 5 bases, V lost 4 bases, and 10 bases had no gene match. Germline V gene data show CDR1 as MDHEN and CDR2 as SYDVKM. CDR3 size: 16 residues. DNA of the CDR3: TGTGCCAGCAGTTGGCCGAAAGCGGGGGGCGTAGATACGCAGTATTTT. Protein: CASSWPKAGGVDTQYF.

Comment on this clone: Other DNA sequences in this specimen translate into the identical CDR3. The V call is TRBV18, the J call TRBJ2-7, with D possibly being TRBD1 or TRBD2 (5 bases each). CDR3 length: 12 residues. Trimming took 2 bases from V and 5 from J, leaving 7 bases between them. From germline, CDR1 is KGHSH and CDR2 LQKENI. The CDR3 bases are TGTGCCAGCTCACCAGAGGGGAACGAGCAGTACTTC. Amino acid sequence: CASSPEGNEQYF.

The chain recombines TRBV2 with TRBJ2-7, with D possibly being TRBD2 (7 bases). From germline, CDR1 is SNHLY and CDR2 FYNNEI. The CDR3 is 15 residues long. V lost 5 bases, J lost 4 bases, and 18 bases lay in between. The CDR3 DNA follows: TGTGCCAGCAGTATTGATATGGGGGGGCATTACGAGCAGTACTTC. Translating gives CASSIDMGGHYEQYF.

This clone appeared a few times. The chain recombines TRBV2 with TRBJ1-5; tentative D call: TRBD1 (6 bases). The CDR3 is made up of 12 amino acids. Trimming took off 8 bases at V and 3 bases at J, with 8 bases between the two ends. Per the germline V gene, CDR1 is SNHLY and CDR2 is FYNNEI. In nucleotides, the CDR3 is TGTGCCAGCGGGGACACCAATCAGCCCCAGCATTTT. Its translation is CASGDTNQPQHF.

The V call is TRBV7-9, the J call TRBJ2-3; 14 positions match TRBD2. With 5 bases clipped from V and 3 bases from J, the junction kept 4 bases outside the gene matches. Germline CDR1 SEHNR, CDR2 FQNEAQ (reference sequence). CDR3 length: 16 residues. CDR3 amino acids: CASSPRLAGGTDTQYF. CDR3 DNA: TGTGCCAGCAGCCCCAGACTAGCGGGGGGGACAGATACGCAGTATTTT.

The CDR3 spells CASSLADRGLYGYTF. CDR3 in DNA: TGTGCCAGCAGCTTGGCGGACAGGGGGCTATATGGCTACACCTTC. The chain joins TRBV5-5 to TRBJ1-2, with 11 nucleotides matching TRBD1. V shed 0 bases, J shed 5 bases, and the junction held 3 bases outside the gene matches. CDR3 length: 15 amino acids. Germline lookup yields CDR1 SGHKS and CDR2 YYEKEE (reference sequence).

The chain links TRBV11-1 to TRBJ1-6; TRBD1 is a possible D gene (5 bases). V was cut by 6 bases and J by 7 bases, with 13 bases left in between. From germline, CDR1 is SGHAT and CDR2 FQDESV (reference sequence). The CDR3 spans 14 residues. CDR3 sequence (DNA): TGTGCCAGCAGACTACAGGAGGCAAATTCACCCCTCCACTTT. This translates into CASRLQEANSPLHF.

In DNA form, the CDR3 reads TGTGCCATCAGGAGAGGTTTACAAGAGACCCAGTACTTC. As protein: CAIRRGLQETQYF. The chain carries TRBV10-3 and TRBJ2-5; D remains unclear. Germline loops: CDR1 ENHRY, CDR2 SYGVKD. This CDR3 region has 13 residues. V shed 6 bases and J shed 2 bases, with 10 bases lying between them.

The V call is TRBV9, the J call TRBJ1-3; D uncertain. The CDR3 has 16 residues. Germline V lookup: CDR1 SGDLS, CDR2 YYNGEE. V lost 0 bases and J lost 0, with 10 bases in between. The CDR3 is CASSVGWAVSGNTIYF. As DNA, the CDR3 is TGTGCCAGCAGCGTAGGATGGGCAGTCTCTGGAAACACCATATATTTT.

The genes are TRBV15 and TRBJ2-7; TRBD2 is a possible D gene (6 bases). The CDR3 has 16 residues. V was shortened by 2 bases and J by 3 bases, with 17 bases between the two germline ends. Germline V lookup: CDR1 LNHNV, CDR2 YYDKDF (reference sequence). The CDR3: CATSRRGGNLLYEQYF. As DNA, the CDR3 is TGTGCCACCAGCAGAAGAGGAGGGAACCTCCTCTACGAGCAGTACTTC.

V and J are TRBV12-5 and TRBJ2-1, with 14 bases matching TRBD2. CDR1 is LGHNT, CDR2 FRNRAP, per germline. The J segment lost 4 bases and the V segment lost 0 bases, leaving 8 bases of the junction unmatched. This CDR3 is built from 19 residues. CDR3 residues: CASGLVPGLAGVGYNEQFF. The CDR3 nucleotides read TGTGCTAGTGGTTTGGTACCGGGACTAGCGGGAGTTGGGTACAATGAGCAGTTCTTC.

The rearrangement joins TRBV27 to TRBJ2-5; D remains ambiguous. The DNA end favors TRBJ2-7, so the J call may be wrong. This CDR3 contains 15 residues. CDR1 and CDR2 (germline): MNHEY, SMNVEV (reference sequence). CDR3 coding DNA: TGTGCCAGCAGTTTAAGGGCGGTTAGGCTGGACGAGCAGTACTTC. Its protein is CASSLRAVRLDEQYF.

V gene TRBV5-4 combines with J gene TRBJ1-4; possibly TRBD1 for D (5 bases). The germline V and J ends were trimmed by 3 bases and 0 bases, with 12 bases remaining between them. The germline V gene encodes CDR1 SGHNT and CDR2 YYREEE (reference sequence). The CDR3 has 16 residues. The CDR3 sequence: CASSWRRGSTNEKLFF. The CDR3 bases are TGTGCCAGCAGCTGGAGGAGGGGTTCAACTAATGAAAAACTGTTTTTT. Based on the CDR3 plus reference TRBV5-4 and TRBJ1-4, the full variable domain is ETGVTQSPTHLIKTRGQQVTLRCSSQSGHNTVSWYQQALGQGPQFIFQYYREEENGRGNFPPRFSGLQFPNYSSELNVNALELDDSALYLCASSWRRGSTNEKLFFGSGTQLSVL.

The V gene is TRBV27, the J gene TRBJ2-2, with TRBD2 identical over 13 bases. V lost 5 bases, J lost 7 bases, and 7 bases stayed unmatched. The CDR3 is 16 amino acids. Germline loops: CDR1 MNHEY, CDR2 SMNVEV (reference sequence). The CDR3 reads CASSTRTSGRYGELFF. CDR3 nucleotide sequence: TGTGCCAGCAGTACCCGGACTAGCGGGAGATACGGGGAGCTGTTTTTT.

This chain joins TRBV5-5 and TRBJ2-3, with D perhaps matching TRBD2 (5 bases). Germline V lookup: CDR1 SGHKS, CDR2 YYEKEE (reference sequence). Between the trimmed V and J ends, which lost 1 base and 6 bases, there was a span of 12 bases. The CDR3 sequence is 14 residues long. The CDR3 DNA follows: TGTGCCAGCAGCTTGAGCGGTAGTCTGGATACGCAGTATTTT. Protein: CASSLSGSLDTQYF.